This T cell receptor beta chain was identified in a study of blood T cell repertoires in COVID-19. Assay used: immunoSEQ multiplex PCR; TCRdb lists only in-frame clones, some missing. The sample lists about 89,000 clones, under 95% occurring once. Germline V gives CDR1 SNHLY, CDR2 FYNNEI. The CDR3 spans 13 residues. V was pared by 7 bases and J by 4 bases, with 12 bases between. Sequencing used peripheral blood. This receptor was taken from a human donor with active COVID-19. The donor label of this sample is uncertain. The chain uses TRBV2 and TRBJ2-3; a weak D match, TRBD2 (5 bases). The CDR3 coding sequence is TGTGCCAGCATGGAGGATCTGCCAGATACGCAGTATTTT. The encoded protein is CASMEDLPDTQYF. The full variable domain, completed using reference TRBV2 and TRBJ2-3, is EPEVTQTPSHQVTQMGQEVILRCVPISNHLYFYWYRQILGQKVEFLVSFYNNEISEKSEIFDDQFSVERPDGSNFTLKIRSTKLEDSAMYFCASMEDLPDTQYFGPGTRLTVL.